This TCR beta chain was profiled in a study of CD8+ T cells in alopecia areata. V gave up 4 bases and J gave up 4 bases, with 10 bases separating them. Germline assignment: CDR1 SQVTM and CDR2 ANQGSEA. The CDR3 has 12 residues. Sample treatment: oral pan-JAK inhibitor, 5-10 mg twice daily. It was cDNA, reverse transcribed from extracted RNA, that served as the sequencing template. Sequencing used immunoSEQ multiplex PCR; TCRdb keeps in-frame clones, though not all of them. The sample lists 200,000 or so clones, 40% to 55% occurring once. The sequences come from CD4+ T cells sorted from blood, collected around week 37, from a patient treated with tofacitinib. The sequence derives from a human donor with alopecia areata. This rearrangement joins TRBV29-1 to TRBJ2-5; D gene unclear. CDR3 in DNA: TGCAGCGTTGTAAAGGGCCGAGAGACCCAGTACTTC. Amino acids: CSVVKGRETQYF.